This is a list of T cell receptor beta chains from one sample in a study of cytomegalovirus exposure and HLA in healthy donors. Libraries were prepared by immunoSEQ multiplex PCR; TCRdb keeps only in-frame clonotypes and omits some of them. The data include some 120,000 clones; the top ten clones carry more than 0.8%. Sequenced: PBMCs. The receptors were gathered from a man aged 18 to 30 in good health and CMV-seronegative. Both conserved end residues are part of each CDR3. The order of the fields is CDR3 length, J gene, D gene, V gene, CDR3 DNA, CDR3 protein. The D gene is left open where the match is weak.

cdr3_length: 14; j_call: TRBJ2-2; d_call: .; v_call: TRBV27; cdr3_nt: TGTGCCAGCAGGTCTCGGGGGACCACCGGGGAGCTGTTTTTT; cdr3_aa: CASRSRGTTGELFF
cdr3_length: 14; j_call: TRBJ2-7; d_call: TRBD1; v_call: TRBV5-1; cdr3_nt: TGCGCCAGCAGCCCCGGACAGGGGGGCTACGAGCAGTACTTC; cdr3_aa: CASSPGQGGYEQYF
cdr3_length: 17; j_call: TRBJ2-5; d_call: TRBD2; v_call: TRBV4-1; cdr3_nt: TGCGCCAGCAGCCGAGGTGGACTAGCGGGGGGGCCTGAGACCCAGTACTTC; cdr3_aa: CASSRGGLAGGPETQYF
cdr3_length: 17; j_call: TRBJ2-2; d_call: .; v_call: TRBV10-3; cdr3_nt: TGTGCCATCAGTGAGACCTACAGGGTTGATGCTCCCGGGGAGCTGTTTTTT; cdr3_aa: CAISETYRVDAPGELFF
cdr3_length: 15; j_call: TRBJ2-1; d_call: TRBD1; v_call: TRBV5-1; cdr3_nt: TGCGCCAGCAGCGCCGGGACAGGGCTTTTCGATGAGCAGTTCTTC; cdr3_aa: CASSAGTGLFDEQFF
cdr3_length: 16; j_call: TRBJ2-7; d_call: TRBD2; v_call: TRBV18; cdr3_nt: TGTGCCAGCTCACGTGGACTAGCCAGTAGCTCCTACGAGCAGTACTTC; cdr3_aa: CASSRGLASSSYEQYF
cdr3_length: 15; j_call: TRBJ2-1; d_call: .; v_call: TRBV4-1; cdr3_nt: TGCGCCAGCAGCCCCCAGGGTCTCGCTAGGGATGAGCAGTTCTTC; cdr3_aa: CASSPQGLARDEQFF
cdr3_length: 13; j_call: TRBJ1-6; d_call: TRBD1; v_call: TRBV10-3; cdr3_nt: TGTGCCAAACAGGGGGATCTATCTTCACCCCTCCACTTT; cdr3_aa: CAKQGDLSSPLHF
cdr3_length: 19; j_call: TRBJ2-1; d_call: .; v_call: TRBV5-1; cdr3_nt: TGCGCCAGCAGCTTGGCCCATCAGCAGCCGACAGGCTCCTACAATGAGCAGTTCTTC; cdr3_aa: CASSLAHQQPTGSYNEQFF
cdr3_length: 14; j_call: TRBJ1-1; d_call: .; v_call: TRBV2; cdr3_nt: TGTGCCAGCAGTGAAAGACAGGTGAACACTGAAGCTTTCTTT; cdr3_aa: CASSERQVNTEAFF
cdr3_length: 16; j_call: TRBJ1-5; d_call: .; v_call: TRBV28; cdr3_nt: TGTGCCAGCAGTCTTGCCGGGGTTTATAGCAATCAGCCCCAGCATTTT; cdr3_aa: CASSLAGVYSNQPQHF
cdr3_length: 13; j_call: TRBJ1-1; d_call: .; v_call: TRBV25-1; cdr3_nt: TGTGCCAGCAGTGAATATGGGGGGAATGAAGCTTTCTTT; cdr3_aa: CASSEYGGNEAFF
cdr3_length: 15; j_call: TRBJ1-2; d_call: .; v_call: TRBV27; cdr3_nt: TGTGCCAGCAGTCCAACGGGGGGGCTGGCCTATGGCTACACCTTC; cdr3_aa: CASSPTGGLAYGYTF
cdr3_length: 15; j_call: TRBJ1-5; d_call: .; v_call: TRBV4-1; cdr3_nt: TGCGCCAGCAGCCAAGTTGTTCAGAGCAATCAGCCCCAGCATTTT; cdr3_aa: CASSQVVQSNQPQHF
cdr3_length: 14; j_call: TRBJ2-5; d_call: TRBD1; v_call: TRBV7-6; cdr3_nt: TGTGCCAGCAGCTTAGACAGGGGCCGAGAGACCCAGTACTTC; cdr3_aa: CASSLDRGRETQYF
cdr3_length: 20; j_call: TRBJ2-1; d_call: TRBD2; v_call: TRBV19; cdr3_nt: TGTGCCAGTAGTACCTCACGAATAAGCAGACTAGCGGGAGGGCTGGGTGAGCAGTTCTTC; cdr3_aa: CASSTSRISRLAGGLGEQFF
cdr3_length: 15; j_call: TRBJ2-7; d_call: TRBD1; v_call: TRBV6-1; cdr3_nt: TGTGCCAGCAGGCCCTCGGGACAGGAGTCCTACGAGCAGTACTTC; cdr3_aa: CASRPSGQESYEQYF
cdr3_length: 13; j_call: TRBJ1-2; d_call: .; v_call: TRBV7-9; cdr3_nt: TGTGCCAGCAGCTTAGAAAGGGGCTATGGCTACACCTTC; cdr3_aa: CASSLERGYGYTF
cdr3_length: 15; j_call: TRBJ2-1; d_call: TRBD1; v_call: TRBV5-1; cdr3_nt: TGCGCCAGCAGCTTGCGCCAGGGGGTCCGCAATGAGCAGTTCTTC; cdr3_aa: CASSLRQGVRNEQFF
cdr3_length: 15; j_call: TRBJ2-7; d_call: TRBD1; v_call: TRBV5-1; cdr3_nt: TGCGCCAGCAGCTTGAGACAGGGTGGTATGTACGAGCAGTACTTC; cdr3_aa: CASSLRQGGMYEQYF
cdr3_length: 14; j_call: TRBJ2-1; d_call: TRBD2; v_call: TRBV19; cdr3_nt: TGTGCCAGTAGACTAGCGGTCTCCTACAATGAGCAGTTCTTC; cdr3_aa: CASRLAVSYNEQFF
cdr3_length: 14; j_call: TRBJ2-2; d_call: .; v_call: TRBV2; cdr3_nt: TGTGCCAGCAGAGACTATCAAAATCCCGGGGAGCTGTTTTTT; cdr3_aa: CASRDYQNPGELFF
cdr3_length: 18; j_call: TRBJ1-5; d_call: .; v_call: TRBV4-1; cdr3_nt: TGCGCCAGCAGCTTTCGAGTCAGGGGAAATGATAGCAATCAGCCCCAGCATTTT; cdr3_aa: CASSFRVRGNDSNQPQHF
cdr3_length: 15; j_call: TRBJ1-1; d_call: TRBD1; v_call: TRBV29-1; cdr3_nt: TGCAGCGTCTCAATCACAGGGGGATTTGGCACTGAAGCTTTCTTT; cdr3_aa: CSVSITGGFGTEAFF
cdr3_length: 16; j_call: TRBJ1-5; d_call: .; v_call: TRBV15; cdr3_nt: TGTGCCACCACCATGGGAGGGGTCCTTAGCAATCAGCCCCAGCATTTT; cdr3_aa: CATTMGGVLSNQPQHF
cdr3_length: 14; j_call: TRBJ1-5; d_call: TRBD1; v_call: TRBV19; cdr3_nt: TGTGCCAGTAGTACCGGACAGGGCGGGCAGCCCCAGCATTTT; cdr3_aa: CASSTGQGGQPQHF
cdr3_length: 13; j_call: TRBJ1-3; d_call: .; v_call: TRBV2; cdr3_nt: TGTGCCGGGGGCCCGAGCTCTGGAAACACCATATATTTT; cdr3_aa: CAGGPSSGNTIYF
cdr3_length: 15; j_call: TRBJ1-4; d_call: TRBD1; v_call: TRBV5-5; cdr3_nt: TGTGCCAGCAGCTCCGACAGGGAGAGAGGGGAAAAACTGTTTTTT; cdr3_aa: CASSSDRERGEKLFF
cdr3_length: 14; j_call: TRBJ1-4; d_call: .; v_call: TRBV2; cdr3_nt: TGTGCCAGCGATGGCAGGGCCACTAATGAAAAACTGTTTTTT; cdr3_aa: CASDGRATNEKLFF
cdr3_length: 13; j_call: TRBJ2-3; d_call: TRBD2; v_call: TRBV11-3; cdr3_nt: TGTGCCAGCAGCCTGCGGGGGGCAGATACGCAGTATTTT; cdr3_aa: CASSLRGADTQYF
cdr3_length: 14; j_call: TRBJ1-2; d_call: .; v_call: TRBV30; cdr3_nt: TGTGCCTGGAGTGTAGGAGTGAATAACTATGGCTACACCTTC; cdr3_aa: CAWSVGVNNYGYTF
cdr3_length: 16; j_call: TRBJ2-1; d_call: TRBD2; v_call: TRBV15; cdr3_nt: TGTGCCACCAGCGCCCTCTCCCAGCGGGAGGACAATGAGCAGTTCTTC; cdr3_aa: CATSALSQREDNEQFF
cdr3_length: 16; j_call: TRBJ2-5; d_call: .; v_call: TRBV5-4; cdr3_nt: TGTGCCAGCAGCTTTGGCGTGTGGCAGGACCAAGAGACCCAGTACTTC; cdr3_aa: CASSFGVWQDQETQYF
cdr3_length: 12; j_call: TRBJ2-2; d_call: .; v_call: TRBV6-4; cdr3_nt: TGTGCCAGCCGGGATTACACCGGGGAGCTGTTTTTT; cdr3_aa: CASRDYTGELFF
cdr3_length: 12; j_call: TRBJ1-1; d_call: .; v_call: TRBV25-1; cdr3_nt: TGTGCCAGCAGTGAACAAACGGCTGAAGCTTTCTTT; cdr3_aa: CASSEQTAEAFF
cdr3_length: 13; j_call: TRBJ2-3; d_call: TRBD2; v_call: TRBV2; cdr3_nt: TGTGCCAGCAGTGAAGGACTAGCGGGGACGCAGTATTTT; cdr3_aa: CASSEGLAGTQYF
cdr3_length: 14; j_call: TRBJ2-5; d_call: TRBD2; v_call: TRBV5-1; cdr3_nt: TGCGCCAGCAGCTTGTCCGGGAGGGAAGAGACCCAGTACTTC; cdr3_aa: CASSLSGREETQYF
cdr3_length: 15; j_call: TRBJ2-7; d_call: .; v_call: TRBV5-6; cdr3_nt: TGTGCCAGCAGCGATGGCCCTAGGGGGGACTACGAGCAGTACTTC; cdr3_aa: CASSDGPRGDYEQYF
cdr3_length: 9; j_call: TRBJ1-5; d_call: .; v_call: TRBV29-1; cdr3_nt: TGCAGCGTTGAACCGGGACAGCATTTT; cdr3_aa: CSVEPGQHF
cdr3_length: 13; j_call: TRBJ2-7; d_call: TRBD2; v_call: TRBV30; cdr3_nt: TGTGCCTGGAGTAGCGGGATGTTTTACGAGCAGTACTTC; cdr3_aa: CAWSSGMFYEQYF
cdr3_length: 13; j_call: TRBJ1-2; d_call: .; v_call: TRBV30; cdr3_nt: TGTGCCTGGAGTGTACGACAGACCTATGGCTACACCTTC; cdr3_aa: CAWSVRQTYGYTF
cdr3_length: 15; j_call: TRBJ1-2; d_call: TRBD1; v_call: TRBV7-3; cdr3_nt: TGTGCCAGCAGCCCAAACGGCAGGGGGGACTATGGCTACACCTTC; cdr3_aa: CASSPNGRGDYGYTF
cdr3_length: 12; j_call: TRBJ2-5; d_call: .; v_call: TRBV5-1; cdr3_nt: TGCGCCAGCAGCCCGGAGGGGGAGACCCAGTACTTC; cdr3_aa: CASSPEGETQYF
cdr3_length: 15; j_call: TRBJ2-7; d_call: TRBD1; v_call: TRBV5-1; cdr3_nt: TGCGCCAGCAGCTTGTGGGGACAGGGGGCCGTCGAGCAGTACTTC; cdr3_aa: CASSLWGQGAVEQYF
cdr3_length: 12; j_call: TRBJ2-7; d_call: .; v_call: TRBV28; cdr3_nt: TGTGCCAGCAGTTTTCTAGCCCACGAGCAGTACTTC; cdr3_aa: CASSFLAHEQYF
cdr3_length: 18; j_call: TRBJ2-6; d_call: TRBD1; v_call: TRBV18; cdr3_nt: TGTGCCAGCTCACCTCCTGGACAGGGCAGATCTGGGGCCAACGTCCTGACTTTC; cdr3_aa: CASSPPGQGRSGANVLTF
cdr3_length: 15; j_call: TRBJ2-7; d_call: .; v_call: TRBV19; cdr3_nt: TGTGCCAGTAGGGCGACAGGCGACGTCTCCTACGAGCAGTACTTC; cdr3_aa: CASRATGDVSYEQYF
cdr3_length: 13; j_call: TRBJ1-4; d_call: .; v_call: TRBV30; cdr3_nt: TGTGCCTGGAGTGTACTAGGAGGTGAAAAACTGTTTTTT; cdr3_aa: CAWSVLGGEKLFF
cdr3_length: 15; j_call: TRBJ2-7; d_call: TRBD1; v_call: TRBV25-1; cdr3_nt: TGTGCCAGCATGTTCACAGGGGGCGAATCCTACGAGCAGTACTTC; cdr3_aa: CASMFTGGESYEQYF
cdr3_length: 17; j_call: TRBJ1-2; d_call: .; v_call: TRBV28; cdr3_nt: TGTGCCAGCAGTTTACCCGTCGGGGACACAATCTTCTATGGCTGCACCTTC; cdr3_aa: CASSLPVGDTIFYGCTF
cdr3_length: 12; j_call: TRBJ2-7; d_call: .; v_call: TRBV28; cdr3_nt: TGTGCCAGCAGTTTACGTTTTCGGGAGCAGTACTTC; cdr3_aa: CASSLRFREQYF
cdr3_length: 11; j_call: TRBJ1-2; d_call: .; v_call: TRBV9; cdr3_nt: TGTGCCAGCAGCCGTGAGGAATTCTACACCTTC; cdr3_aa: CASSREEFYTF
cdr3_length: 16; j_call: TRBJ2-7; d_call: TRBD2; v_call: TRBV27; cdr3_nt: TGTGCCAGCAGACGACTGGGCGGGAGGGAATCCTACGAGCAGTACTTC; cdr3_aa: CASRRLGGRESYEQYF
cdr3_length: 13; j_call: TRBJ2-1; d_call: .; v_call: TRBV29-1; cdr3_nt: TGCAGCGTTGAGTTCCCAGGGTTAAATGAGCAGTTCTTC; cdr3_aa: CSVEFPGLNEQFF
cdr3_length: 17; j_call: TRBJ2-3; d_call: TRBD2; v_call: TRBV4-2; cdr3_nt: TGTGCCAGCAGCCAAGATCGACTAGCGGGAAACACAGATACGCAGTATTTT; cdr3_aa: CASSQDRLAGNTDTQYF
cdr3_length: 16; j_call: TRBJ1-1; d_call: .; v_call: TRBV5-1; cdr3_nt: TGCGCCAGCAGCTCGGGTACGACAGAAATGAACACTGAAGCTTTCTTT; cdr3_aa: CASSSGTTEMNTEAFF